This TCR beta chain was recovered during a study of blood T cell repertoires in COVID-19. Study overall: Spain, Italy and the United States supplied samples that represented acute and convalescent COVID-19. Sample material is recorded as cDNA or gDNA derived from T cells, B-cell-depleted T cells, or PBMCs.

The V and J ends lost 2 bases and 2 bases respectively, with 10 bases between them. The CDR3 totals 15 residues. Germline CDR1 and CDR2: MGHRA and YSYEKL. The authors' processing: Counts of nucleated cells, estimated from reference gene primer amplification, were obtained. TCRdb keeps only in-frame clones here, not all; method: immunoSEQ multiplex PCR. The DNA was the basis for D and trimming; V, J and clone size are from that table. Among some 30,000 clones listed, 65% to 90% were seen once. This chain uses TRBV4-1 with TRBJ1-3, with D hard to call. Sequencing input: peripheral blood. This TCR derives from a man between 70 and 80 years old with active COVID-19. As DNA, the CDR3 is TGCGCCAGCAGCCAAATCCCGGGGACTGGAAACACCATATATTTT. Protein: CASSQIPGTGNTIYF.